The rows below give T cell receptor beta chains drawn from one sample of a study of T cell responses to AZD1222 COVID-19 vaccine. The table came from immunoSEQ multiplex PCR; TCRdb's copy has only in-frame clones and leaves some out. The table has about 130,000 clones, roughly 90% seen once. The starting material was peripheral blood, obtained on day 0 of AZD1222 vaccination. The receptors derive from an adult in good health. The CDR3 runs from the conserved cysteine through the conserved F or W. D genes are given only for firm matches. Size is omitted from some rows. Given values are once, few, many or a class for expanded clones.

len	d_gene	v_gene	abundance	j_gene	CDR3aa	CDR3nt
17	.	TRBV2	.	TRBJ1-4	CASSVVGRVATNEKLFF	TGTGCCAGCAGCGTAGTCGGCAGGGTTGCAACTAATGAAAAACTGTTTTTT
12	TRBD1	TRBV27	.	TRBJ1-5	CPRTGCNQPQHF	TGTCCAAGGACAGGGTGCAATCAGCCCCAGCATTTT
14	TRBD2	TRBV3-1/TRBV3-2	.	TRBJ2-7	CASSSAGGPYEQYF	TGTGCCAGCAGCTCGGCGGGAGGGCCCTACGAGCAGTACTTC
17	.	TRBV5-6	.	TRBJ2-1	CASSRIAGELSYNEQFF	TGTGCCAGCAGCCGCATTGCAGGGGAGTTGTCCTACAATGAGCAGTTCTTC
11	.	TRBV6-2/TRBV6-3	.	TRBJ2-7	CASSYGVEQYF	TGTGCCAGCAGTTACGGGGTCGAGCAGTACTTC
13	.	TRBV30	.	TRBJ1-1	CAWTGVRGTEAFF	TGTGCCTGGACCGGGGTCAGGGGCACTGAAGCTTTCTTT
18	TRBD2	TRBV5-6	.	TRBJ2-3	CASSDGLAGGPTRLKQYF	TGTGCCAGCAGCGACGGACTAGCGGGAGGTCCAACTCGATTGAAGCAGTATTTT
13	TRBD1	TRBV20-1	.	TRBJ1-2	CSASRTGAYGYTF	TGCAGTGCTAGTCGGACAGGGGCCTATGGCTACACCTTC
13	.	TRBV12-3/TRBV12-4	.	TRBJ1-1	CASSLRIDTEAFF	TGTGCCAGCAGTCTCAGGATCGACACTGAAGCTTTCTTT
16	.	TRBV5-1	few	TRBJ2-7	CASSLAGQGFSYEQYF	TGCGCCAGCAGCTTGGCCGGTCAGGGGTTCTCCTACGAGCAGTACTTC
13	.	TRBV18	.	TRBJ1-1	CASSPGGNTEAFF	TGTGCCAGCTCACCGGGGGGGAACACTGAAGCTTTCTTT
14	.	TRBV5-4	.	TRBJ1-3	CASSLEGLRNTIYF	TGTGCCAGCAGCTTGGAGGGGTTGCGCAACACCATATATTTT
15	TRBD2	TRBV7-3	.	TRBJ2-1	CASSLTSGGYNEQFF	TGTGCCAGCAGCCTTACTAGCGGGGGTTACAATGAGCAGTTCTTC
15	.	TRBV7-2	.	TRBJ1-3	CASSFSTNSGNTIYF	TGTGCCAGCAGCTTCTCGACTAACTCTGGAAACACCATATATTTT
14	.	TRBV11-1	.	TRBJ2-3	CASSGGTRTDTQYF	TGTGCCAGCAGCGGCGGCACCCGCACAGATACGCAGTATTTT
14	TRBD1	TRBV5-1	.	TRBJ1-2	CASSGSTGDYGYTF	TGCGCCAGCAGCGGTTCGACAGGGGACTATGGCTACACCTTC
14	TRBD1	TRBV27	once	TRBJ2-7	CASKGQGSSYEQYF	TGTGCCAGCAAGGGACAGGGGAGTTCCTACGAGCAGTACTTC
13	TRBD1	TRBV29-1	.	TRBJ2-7	CSAETGDSYEQYF	TGCAGCGCCGAGACAGGGGACTCCTACGAGCAGTACTTC
15	.	TRBV6-5	once	TRBJ1-2	CAIRRGGRANYGYTF	TGTGCCATCCGACGGGGGGGGCGAGCTAACTATGGCTACACCTTC
15	.	TRBV5-4	.	TRBJ1-2	CASSLGRSPNYGYTF	TGTGCCAGCAGCTTGGGTCGATCTCCTAACTATGGCTACACCTTC
16	TRBD2	TRBV29-1	.	TRBJ2-1	CSVVGGSTLSYNEQFF	TGCAGCGTTGTTGGCGGGAGTACCCTCTCCTACAATGAGCAGTTCTTC
13	.	TRBV11-3	once	TRBJ1-3	CASSVDSGNTIYF	TGTGCCAGCAGCGTGGACAGTGGAAACACCATATATTTT
14	.	TRBV7-3	.	TRBJ2-5	CASSQAGHQETQYF	TGTGCCAGCTCCCAAGCGGGCCACCAAGAGACCCAGTACTTC
14	.	TRBV13	.	TRBJ1-2	CASSLGRADYGYTF	TGTGCCAGCAGCTTAGGCAGGGCTGACTATGGCTACACCTTC
15	TRBD1	TRBV4-1	.	TRBJ2-3	CASSHPGQGTDTQYF	TGCGCCAGCAGCCACCCGGGACAGGGCACAGATACGCAGTATTTT
14	.	TRBV6-4	.	TRBJ2-7	CASSVDAGNYEQYF	TGTGCCAGCAGTGTCGACGCAGGAAATTACGAGCAGTACTTC
14	.	TRBV28	.	TRBJ1-2	CASSLSDKGYGYTF	TGTGCCAGCAGTTTAAGTGACAAAGGCTATGGCTACACCTTC
14	.	TRBV2	.	TRBJ2-2	CASSEQREFGELFF	TGTGCCAGCAGTGAACAACGGGAGTTCGGGGAGCTGTTTTTT
14	.	TRBV23-1	.	TRBJ1-5	CASSQEGGDQPQHF	TGCGCCAGCAGTCAAGAAGGTGGGGATCAGCCCCAGCATTTT
13	.	TRBV24-1	.	TRBJ2-2	CATRSSVPGELFF	TGTGCCACCAGGTCTAGCGTACCCGGGGAGCTGTTTTTT
14	.	TRBV2	.	TRBJ1-1	CASSPGQMNTEAFF	TGTGCCAGCAGCCCGGGGCAGATGAACACTGAAGCTTTCTTT
13	.	TRBV28	.	TRBJ1-2	CASSSQLNYGYTF	TGTGCCAGCAGTAGCCAATTAAACTATGGCTACACCTTC
13	.	TRBV7-8	.	TRBJ1-1	CASSSTGKTEAFF	TGTGCCAGCAGCTCCACAGGGAAGACTGAAGCTTTCTTT
13	.	TRBV5-4	few	TRBJ2-5	CASSKGLGETQYF	TGTGCCAGCAGCAAAGGCCTGGGAGAGACCCAGTACTTC
11	.	TRBV7-6	few	TRBJ1-4	CASSSRGKLFF	TGTGCCAGCAGCTCACGCGGAAAACTGTTTTTT
16	TRBD1	TRBV10-3	few	TRBJ1-6	CAISVEGQGYNSPLHF	TGTGCCATCAGTGTCGAGGGACAGGGTTATAATTCACCCCTCCACTTT
13	.	TRBV2	once	TRBJ1-5	CASSDPSNQPQHF	TGTGCCAGCAGTGATCCGAGCAATCAGCCCCAGCATTTT
17	.	TRBV14	.	TRBJ1-2	CASSQRDTLQVSYGYTF	TGTGCCAGCAGCCAACGAGACACCCTTCAGGTGTCCTATGGCTACACCTTC
14	.	TRBV28	.	TRBJ1-5	CASRSGRGFGPQHF	TGTGCCAGCAGGTCGGGGAGGGGGTTCGGTCCCCAGCATTTT
15	.	TRBV7-2	.	TRBJ1-5	CASSFLGLSNQPQHF	TGTGCCAGCAGCTTTCTGGGCCTAAGCAATCAGCCCCAGCATTTT
15	TRBD1	TRBV2	few	TRBJ1-3	CASKGQPISGNTIYF	TGTGCCAGCAAGGGACAGCCGATCTCTGGAAACACCATATATTTT
16	.	TRBV7-6	.	TRBJ2-6	CASSLTGEAGANVLTF	TGTGCCAGCAGCTTAACAGGGGAGGCTGGGGCCAACGTCCTGACTTTC
15	TRBD2	TRBV3-1/TRBV3-2	.	TRBJ2-1	CASSLRLAGEGEQFF	TGTGCCAGCAGCCTCAGACTAGCGGGAGAGGGTGAGCAGTTCTTC
13	.	TRBV25-1	.	TRBJ1-5	CASSSGERQPQHF	TGTGCCAGCAGTTCAGGGGAACGTCAGCCCCAGCATTTT
15	.	TRBV6-2/TRBV6-3	.	TRBJ1-5	CASSYLDGENQPQHF	TGTGCCAGCAGTTACTTAGACGGGGAGAATCAGCCCCAGCATTTT
15	TRBD2	TRBV7-3	.	TRBJ2-3	CASSDSGGRTDTQYF	TGTGCCAGCAGCGACAGCGGGGGGAGGACAGATACGCAGTATTTT
16	.	TRBV4-3	.	TRBJ1-3	CASSSQAGKRGNTIYF	TGCGCCAGCAGCTCGCAGGCCGGAAAAAGAGGAAACACCATATATTTT
16	.	TRBV7-2	once	TRBJ1-1	CASSRTGITKNTEAFF	TGTGCCAGCAGCCGTACCGGGATAACCAAGAACACTGAAGCTTTCTTT
14	TRBD1	TRBV6-5	once	TRBJ1-2	CASSNHGQGHGYTF	TGTGCCAGCAGCAACCACGGACAGGGCCATGGCTACACCTTC
14	.	TRBV6-5	.	TRBJ1-5	CASRPPGPSQPQHF	TGTGCCAGCAGACCCCCGGGGCCTTCTCAGCCCCAGCATTTT
14	TRBD2	TRBV11-3	.	TRBJ2-1	CASSLGGRANEQFF	TGTGCCAGCAGCTTAGGCGGGAGGGCCAATGAGCAGTTCTTC
15	.	TRBV7-3	few	TRBJ2-1	CASSPRGRGTDEQFF	TGTGCCAGCAGCCCACGGGGTCGGGGTACCGATGAGCAGTTCTTC
10	.	TRBV28	.	TRBJ2-1	CASRDGEQFF	TGTGCCAGCAGGGACGGCGAGCAGTTCTTC
15	TRBD1	TRBV24-1	.	TRBJ2-3	CATSDLGQGTDTQYF	TGTGCCACCAGTGATTTGGGACAGGGAACAGATACGCAGTATTTT